Following are 16 T cell receptor beta chains from one sample sequenced in a study of TIL therapy for anti-PD-1-resistant metastatic lung cancer. As to time point: pre-treatment sample, taken before nivolumab and TIL therapy. Pleural nodules or supraclavicular lymph nodes made up most of the excised metastases sampled. Sequencing used immunoSEQ v3. The method was immunoSEQ multiplex PCR; TCRdb's version includes in-frame clones alone and lacks a portion of them. The repertoire includes tens of thousands of clones, 63% of them detected once, and 16% sits in the top ten. Sequenced material: tumor tissue, taken at baseline. The receptors stem from a woman aged 30 to 85 with non-small cell lung cancer.

This sequence joins TRBV6-5 and TRBJ2-1; a possible D gene is TRBD2 (6 bases). Deletions cut 6 bases from V and 10 bases from J, with 16 bases between. Germline assignment: CDR1 MNHEY and CDR2 SVGAGI. CDR3 length: 13 residues. The CDR3 sequence is CASRLATNGEQFF. The CDR3 DNA sequence: TGTGCCAGCAGACTAGCTACTAATGGGGAGCAGTTCTTC.

CDR3 sequence: CASSVSSNTGELFF. The CDR3 nucleotides read TGTGCCAGCAGCGTATCCAGCAACACCGGGGAGCTGTTTTTT. V and J are TRBV9 and TRBJ2-2, with no clear D. CDR1 and CDR2 (germline): SGDLS, YYNGEE. The length of the CDR3 is 14 residues. The V and J ends lost 1 base and 2 bases respectively, with 6 bases between them. Looking up the rest from reference TRBV9 and TRBJ2-2 gives the full variable domain: DSGVTQTPKHLITATGQRVTLRCSPRSGDLSVYWYQQSLDQGLQFLIQYYNGEERAKGNILERFSAQQFPDLHSELNLSSLELGDSALYFCASSVSSNTGELFFGEGSRLTVL.

V and J are TRBV6-1 and TRBJ2-1, with a possible D match to TRBD1 (6 bases). Germline values: CDR1 MNHNS, CDR2 SASEGT. CDR3 length: 14 amino acids. V lost 5 bases and J 6 bases, leaving 14 bases between the germline ends. This CDR3 is CASSPQGFSNEQFF. As DNA, the CDR3 is TGTGCCAGCAGTCCACAGGGTTTCTCCAATGAGCAGTTCTTC.

This rearrangement joins TRBV5-1 to TRBJ2-5, with a possible D match to TRBD1 (6 bases). Trimming took off 0 bases at V and 5 bases at J, with 11 bases between the two ends. Germline V gene sequence: CDR1 SGHRS, CDR2 YFSETQ. This CDR3 is 14 amino acids long. The CDR3 DNA reads TGCGCCAGCAGCTTGGACAGGGTCGCGGAGACCCAGTACTTC. Its protein is CASSLDRVAETQYF.

V and J are TRBV5-6 and TRBJ2-1; TRBD2 aligns across 7 bases. Germline lookup yields CDR1 SGHDT and CDR2 YYEEEE. Unmatched junction bases numbered 4, after V lost 2 bases and J lost 8 bases. CDR3 length: 13 residues. DNA for the CDR3: TGTGCCAGCAGCTTTCCAGCGGGACATGAGCAGTTCTTC. Translated, it gives CASSFPAGHEQFF.

This chain links TRBV27 with TRBJ2-3; perhaps TRBD2 as D (5 bases). The CDR3 is 13 residues long. V lost 5 bases and J lost 6, with 12 bases in between. CDR1 is MNHEY and CDR2 is SMNVEV in the germline V gene (reference sequence). The CDR3 nucleotides read TGTGCCAGCAGTGAGACGGGATCGGATACGCAGTATTTT. As protein: CASSETGSDTQYF.

This clone has a handful of counts. This chain uses TRBV5-4 with TRBJ2-1; 8 bases map to TRBD2. CDR1 SGHNT and CDR2 YYREEE come from the germline V gene (reference sequence). The J segment lost 1 base and the V segment lost 4 bases, leaving 13 bases of the junction unmatched. This CDR3 comprises 18 residues. The CDR3 DNA sequence: TGTGCCAGCAGCAAGCTAGCGGGTAGGTCCAGTTCCTACAATGAGCAGTTCTTC. It translates to CASSKLAGRSSSYNEQFF.

This sequence joins TRBV5-1 and TRBJ2-3, with D possibly matching TRBD1 (5 bases). CDR3 size: 14 residues. Germline V gene sequence: CDR1 SGHRS, CDR2 YFSETQ. The germline V and J ends were trimmed by 0 bases and 1 base, with 6 bases remaining between them. CDR3 residues: CASSLARGTDTQYF. The DNA of the CDR3 is TGCGCCAGCAGCTTGGCCAGGGGCACAGATACGCAGTATTTT.

The chain joins TRBV10-2 to TRBJ2-7, with D perhaps matching TRBD1 (6 bases). The germline V gene encodes CDR1 WSHSY and CDR2 SAAADI. V lost 6 bases and J 5 bases, leaving 14 bases between the germline ends. There are 13 residues in the CDR3. The CDR3 region is CASRPTGGNEQYF. The CDR3 nucleotides read TGCGCCAGCAGGCCGACAGGAGGTAACGAGCAGTACTTC.

The chain employs TRBV5-1 and TRBJ2-5; D not resolved. The CDR3 consists of 11 residues. The germline V gene encodes CDR1 SGHRS and CDR2 YFSETQ. V was trimmed by 1 base and J by 5 bases, leaving 3 bases between them. The CDR3 DNA follows: TGCGCCAGCAGCTTGTCGGAGACCCAGTACTTC. As protein: CASSLSETQYF.

The V and J genes are TRBV14 and TRBJ2-1; 9 bases match TRBD2. V was pared by 1 base and J by 10 bases, with 14 bases of the junction left unmatched. Germline assignment: CDR1 SGHDN and CDR2 FVKESK. CDR3 length equals 17 residues. The CDR3 coding sequence is TGTGCCAGCAGCCAAGGCAAGAGGGTAACAGCGGGAGGCGAGCAGTTCTTC. Protein: CASSQGKRVTAGGEQFF. The whole variable domain, filled in from reference TRBV14 and TRBJ2-1, reads EAGVTQFPSHSVIEKGQTVTLRCDPISGHDNLYWYRRVMGKEIKFLLHFVKESKQDESGMPNNRFLAERTGGTYSTLKVQPAELEDSGVYFCASSQGKRVTAGGEQFFGPGTRLTVL.

The chain employs TRBV5-1 and TRBJ2-7; 11 positions match TRBD1. Germline trimming cut 7 bases from V and 7 bases from J; bases unmatched to any gene: 13. The V gene's germline CDR1 is SGHRS and CDR2 YFSETQ. This CDR3 contains 15 residues. The CDR3 reads CASQTGGTGGEEQYF. The CDR3, as DNA: TGCGCCAGCCAGACGGGAGGGACAGGGGGAGAGGAGCAGTACTTC.

V and J are TRBV5-1 and TRBJ2-7, with D tentatively TRBD1 (6 bases). Trimming left V 2 bases short and J 1 base short, with 7 bases between. Germline loops: CDR1 SGHRS, CDR2 YFSETQ. This CDR3 region has 13 residues. The CDR3 reads CASSFTGSYEQYF. DNA for the CDR3: TGCGCCAGCAGCTTTACAGGGTCCTACGAGCAGTACTTC.

This clone was detected once. The CDR3 bases are TGTGCCAGTAGTATCGGGGGCAGCCCTGAAGCTTTCTTT. Its translation: CASSIGGSPEAFF. The chain uses TRBV19 and TRBJ1-1; perhaps TRBD1 as D (6 bases). Trimming removed 3 bases from V and 6 bases from J, with 11 bases in between. Germline CDR1 and CDR2: LNHDA and SQIVND (reference sequence). CDR3 size: 13 residues.

This clone has just a few counts. The V and J genes are TRBV11-3 and TRBJ1-4, with a tentative D call TRBD1 (6 bases). Trimming stripped 10 bases from V and 8 bases from J, with 14 bases between. Germline assignment: CDR1 SGHNT and CDR2 YENEEA. The CDR3 length is 12 residues. DNA of the CDR3: TGTGCCACCCCTTGGCAGGGGGAAAAACTGTTTTTT. Its translation: CATPWQGEKLFF.

The V and J genes are TRBV6-5 and TRBJ1-2, with D perhaps matching TRBD1 (6 bases). Germline loops: CDR1 MNHEY, CDR2 SVGAGI. Trimming left V 7 bases short and J 8 bases short, with 17 bases between. This CDR3 has 13 amino acids. CDR3 bases: TGTGCCAGCACCCTGGGGGGGGGCCGCGGCTACACCTTC. Protein: CASTLGGGRGYTF.